Listed below are T cell receptor beta chains from one sample, sequenced in a study of blood T cell repertoires in COVID-19. Clones were sequenced by immunoSEQ multiplex PCR, and TCRdb holds only the in-frame ones, with some missing. The table lists 50,000 to 65,000 clones, about 81% of them singletons, with around 22% in the top ten. The sequencing input was peripheral blood. The receptors derive from a woman aged 55 to 70 with acute or convalescent COVID-19. CDR3s include the opening cysteine and the closing phenylalanine or tryptophan.

V: TRBV2
CDR3: CASRTSGGALVGELFF

V: TRBV5-6
CDR3: CASHLEGRGNEQYF

V: TRBV3-1/TRBV3-2
CDR3: CASSQPSRGADTQYF

V: TRBV19
CDR3: CASSSGLAGGDTQYF

V: TRBV6-4
CDR3: CASSDRTGELFF

V: TRBV3-1/TRBV3-2
CDR3: CASSQGQAVRFYGYTF

V: TRBV30
CDR3: CAWSPPRVGNYGYTF

V: TRBV5-1
CDR3: CASSLTGADTQYF

V: TRBV7-2
CDR3: CASSSQPGTTYEQYF

V: TRBV6-5
CDR3: CASSYTTSGGYNEQFF

V: TRBV19
CDR3: CASTSGTGDTEAFF

V: TRBV6-5
CDR3: CATRGQGPADTQYF

V: TRBV24-1
CDR3: CATSDHSGGATGELFF

V: TRBV6-5
CDR3: CASSYQASGAYNEQFF

V: TRBV11-2
CDR3: CASSYNTGVPGELFF

V: TRBV12-3/TRBV12-4
CDR3: CASRDTRGYTF

V: TRBV12-3/TRBV12-4
CDR3: CASSGTAQQPQHF

V: TRBV27
CDR3: CASSFSRTAEAFF

V: TRBV7-9
CDR3: CASSFTTGQTNQPQHF

V: TRBV7-8
CDR3: CASSLRDRAGNQPQHF

V: TRBV18
CDR3: CASSPPSAKVGGEQYF

V: TRBV5-1
CDR3: CASGTGLRNEQFF